Below, one T cell receptor (beta chain) is given with its context. This clonotype was detected ten times or more. The specificity of this receptor is unknown. Base qualities were left out, and no much larger clone turns up one base away. These data belong to a study (dated by TCRdb to between 2014 and 2017). About the study as a whole: Whether tumor-infiltrating Tregs in breast cancer are recruited from blood Tregs or converted in situ from other CD4+ T cell subsets was tested. Broad study findings and their caveats: The greatest overlap of tumor-infiltrating Treg TCR alpha and beta sequences was with tumor naive CD4+ T cells, followed next by blood naive CD4+ T cells. Tumor memory CD4+ T cell TCR gene usage clustered with blood and lymph node memory CD4+ cells and lymph node naive CD4+ cells. The validation in the larger cohort was limited to a single TCR beta V-J rearrangement instead of whole repertoires.

Full-length TCR variable regions were amplified by 5' RACE PCR using constant-region reverse primers, and then by semi-nested PCR using Nested Universal Primer A. The ReliaPrep RNA Cell Miniprep System was used to extract total RNA, which was then reverse transcribed into 5'RACE-ready cDNA with the SMARTer RACE 5'/3' Kit. Full-length TCR alpha and beta libraries were barcoded with multiplex adaptors and sequenced on an Illumina MiSeq. From the authors' description of their analysis: For each of nine subset-tissue groups, sequencing data from the five patients were pooled, and the groups were compared by unsupervised clustering of TCR gene usage. The Morisita-Horn index was used to calculate repertoire similarity, with shared sequences weighted by how much each contributed to each repertoire. TCRdb applied fastp at Q25 and MiXCR to the public reads, then kept only in-frame beta chains. Rows matching on CDR3 protein sequence are summarized as one entry with the most common DNA and genes. The V and J calls and clone size are TCRdb's, not the authors'. The sample includes nearly 55,000 distinct CDR3 sequences, with about 15% observed a single time. The ten largest clones capture 2% to 2.5% of the sample.

Naive CD4+ T cells were purified with the Miltenyi Naive CD4+ T Cell Isolation kit, with Tregs depleted using CD25 microbeads. Tregs, naive and memory CD4+ T cells from tumor, blood and ipsilateral draining lymph nodes of roughly 5 breast cancer patients underwent full-length TCR alpha and beta sequencing. Mononuclear cells from lymph nodes or approximately 46 ml of peripheral blood were isolated by Ficoll density gradient centrifugation. Sorted cell populations were confirmed by FACS to exceed 90% purity. From the cysteine through the phenylalanine, the CDR3 covers 13 amino acids. Only the CDR3 region is kept as DNA, spanning 39 bases read in frame from base 1. According to the germline V gene, CDR1 reads SGHRS and CDR2 reads YFSETQ. V is pared back by 5 bases and J by 1 base, with 9 bases lying between the germline termini.

In this chain, TRBV5-1 is recombined with TRBJ1-2, with the identity of the D gene unclear. The sequenced material came from naive CD4+ T cells sorted from blood. The cell subset or site label of this sample denotes: naive CD4+ T cells, CD4+CD45RA+CD25-. The sequence was obtained from a female donor with breast cancer. The CDR3 loop reads CASRSTVNYGYTF. The DNA sequence is as follows: TGCGCCAGCAGATCGACGGTTAACTATGGCTACACCTTC.